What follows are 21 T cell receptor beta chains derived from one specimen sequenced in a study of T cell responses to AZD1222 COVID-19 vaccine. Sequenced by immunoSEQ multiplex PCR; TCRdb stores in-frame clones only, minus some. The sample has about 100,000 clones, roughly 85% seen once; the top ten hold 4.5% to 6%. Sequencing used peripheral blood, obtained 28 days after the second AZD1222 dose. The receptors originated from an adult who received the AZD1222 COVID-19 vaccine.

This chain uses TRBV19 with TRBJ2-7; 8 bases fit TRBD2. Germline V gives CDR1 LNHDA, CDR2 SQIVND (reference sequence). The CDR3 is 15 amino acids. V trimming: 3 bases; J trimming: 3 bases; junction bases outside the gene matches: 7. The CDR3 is CASSIGAGGLYEQYF. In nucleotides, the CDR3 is TGTGCCAGTAGTATTGGTGCGGGGGGACTCTACGAGCAGTACTTC.

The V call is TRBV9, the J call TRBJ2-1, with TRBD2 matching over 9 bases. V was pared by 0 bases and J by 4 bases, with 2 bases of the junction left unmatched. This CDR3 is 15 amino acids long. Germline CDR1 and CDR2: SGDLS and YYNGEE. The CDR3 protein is CASSVVAGGYNEQFF. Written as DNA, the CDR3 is TGTGCCAGCAGCGTAGTGGCGGGGGGGTACAATGAGCAGTTCTTC.

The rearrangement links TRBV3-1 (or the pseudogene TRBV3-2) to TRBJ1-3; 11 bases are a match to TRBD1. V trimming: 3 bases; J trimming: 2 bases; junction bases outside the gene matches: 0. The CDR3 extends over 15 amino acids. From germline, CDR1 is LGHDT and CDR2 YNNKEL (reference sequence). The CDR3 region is CASSQGQGAGNTIYF. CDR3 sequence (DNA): TGTGCCAGCAGCCAGGGACAGGGGGCTGGAAACACCATATATTTT.

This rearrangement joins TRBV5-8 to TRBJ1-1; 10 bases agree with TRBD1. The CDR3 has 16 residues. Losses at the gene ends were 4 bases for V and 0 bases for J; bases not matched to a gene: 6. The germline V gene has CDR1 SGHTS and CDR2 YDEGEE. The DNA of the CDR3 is TGTGCCAGCAGCCCGATGGGACAGGGGTTGAACACTGAAGCTTTCTTT. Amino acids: CASSPMGQGLNTEAFF.

In DNA, the CDR3 is TGTGCCAAAACGTCCGAGGGACACCCCTGGGAGTGGTATGGCTACACCTTC. Translation gives CAKTSEGHPWEWYGYTF. The chain recombines TRBV2 with TRBJ1-2; possibly TRBD1 for D (6 bases). CDR1 and CDR2 (germline): SNHLY, FYNNEI. CDR3 length equals 17 residues. The ends were cut back, 10 bases at V and 5 bases at J, with 29 bases in the middle.

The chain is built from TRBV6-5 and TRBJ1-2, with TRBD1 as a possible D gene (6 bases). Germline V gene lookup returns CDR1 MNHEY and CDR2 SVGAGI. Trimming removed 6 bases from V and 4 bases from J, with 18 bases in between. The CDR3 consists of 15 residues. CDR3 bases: TGTGCCAGCAGAAAAGTGGCGGGGGCGGTCTATGGCTACACCTTC. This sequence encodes CASRKVAGAVYGYTF.

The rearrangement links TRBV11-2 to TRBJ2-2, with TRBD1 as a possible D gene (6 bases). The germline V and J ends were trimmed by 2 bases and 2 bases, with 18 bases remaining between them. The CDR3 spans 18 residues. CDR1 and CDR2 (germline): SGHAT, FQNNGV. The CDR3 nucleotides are TGTGCCAGCAGCTTAAGGGCCGGCGCAGGGGCAAACACCGGGGAGCTGTTTTTT. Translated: CASSLRAGAGANTGELFF.

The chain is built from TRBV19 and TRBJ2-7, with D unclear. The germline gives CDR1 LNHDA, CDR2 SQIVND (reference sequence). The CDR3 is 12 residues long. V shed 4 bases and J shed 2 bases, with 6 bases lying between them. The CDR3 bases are TGTGCCAGTAGTAGAGGTCCCTACGAGCAGTACTTC. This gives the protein CASSRGPYEQYF.

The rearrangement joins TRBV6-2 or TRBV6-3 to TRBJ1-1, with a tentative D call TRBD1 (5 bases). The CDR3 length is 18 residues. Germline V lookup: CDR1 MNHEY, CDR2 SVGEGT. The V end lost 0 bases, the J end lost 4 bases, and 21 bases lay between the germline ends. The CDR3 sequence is CASSYSIFGGRSGTEAFF. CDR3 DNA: TGTGCCAGCAGTTACTCGATTTTCGGGGGTAGATCGGGCACTGAAGCTTTCTTT.

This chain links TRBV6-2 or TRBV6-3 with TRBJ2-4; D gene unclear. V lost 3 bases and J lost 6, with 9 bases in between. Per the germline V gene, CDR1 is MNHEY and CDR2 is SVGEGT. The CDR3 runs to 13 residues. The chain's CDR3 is CASSYWQLNIQYF. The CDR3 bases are TGTGCCAGCAGTTATTGGCAGCTAAACATTCAGTACTTC.

Written as DNA, the CDR3 is TGTGCCAGCAGCTTAACGGGAGAGTACAATGAGCAGTTCTTC. Protein: CASSLTGEYNEQFF. The rearrangement joins TRBV7-2 to TRBJ2-1; D may be TRBD2 (6 bases). The V end lost 2 bases, the J end lost 4 bases, and 9 bases lay between the germline ends. The CDR3 totals 14 residues. The germline CDR1 and CDR2 sequences are SGHTA and FQGNSA. Full variable domain (remainder filled in from reference TRBV7-2 and TRBJ2-1): GAGVSQSPSNKVTEKGKDVELRCDPISGHTALYWYRQSLGQGLEFLIYFQGNSAPDKSGLPSDRFSAERTGGSVSTLTIQRTQQEDSAVYLCASSLTGEYNEQFFGPGTRLTVL.

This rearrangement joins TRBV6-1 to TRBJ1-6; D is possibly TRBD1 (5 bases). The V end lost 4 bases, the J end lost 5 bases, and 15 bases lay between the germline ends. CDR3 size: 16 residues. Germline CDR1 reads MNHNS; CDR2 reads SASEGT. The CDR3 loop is CASSARQLWDNSPLHF. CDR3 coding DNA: TGTGCCAGCAGTGCTCGACAGTTGTGGGATAATTCACCCCTCCACTTT.

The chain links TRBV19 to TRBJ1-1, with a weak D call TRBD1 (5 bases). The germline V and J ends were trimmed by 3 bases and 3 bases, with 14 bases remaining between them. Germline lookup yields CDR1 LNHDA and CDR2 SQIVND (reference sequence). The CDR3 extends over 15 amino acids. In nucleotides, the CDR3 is TGTGCCAGTAGTATGGGATGGACACCGGACACTGAAGCTTTCTTT. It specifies CASSMGWTPDTEAFF.

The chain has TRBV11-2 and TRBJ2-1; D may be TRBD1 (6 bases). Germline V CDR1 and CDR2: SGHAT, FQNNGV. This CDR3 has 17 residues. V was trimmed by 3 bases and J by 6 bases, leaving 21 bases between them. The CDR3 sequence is CASSFSLGQGDFNEQFF. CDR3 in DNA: TGTGCCAGCAGCTTTTCCCTGGGACAAGGAGATTTCAATGAGCAGTTCTTC.

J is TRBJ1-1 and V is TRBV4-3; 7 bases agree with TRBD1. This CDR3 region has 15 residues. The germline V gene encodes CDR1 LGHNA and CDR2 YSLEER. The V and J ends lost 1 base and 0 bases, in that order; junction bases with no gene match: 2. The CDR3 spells CASSQGGGMNTEAFF. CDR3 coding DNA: TGCGCCAGCAGCCAAGGAGGGGGCATGAACACTGAAGCTTTCTTT.

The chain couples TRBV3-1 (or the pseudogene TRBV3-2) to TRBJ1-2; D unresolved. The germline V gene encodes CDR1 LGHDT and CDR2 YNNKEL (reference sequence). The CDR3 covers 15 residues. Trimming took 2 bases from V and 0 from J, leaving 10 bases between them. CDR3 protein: CASSQQTTPNYGYTF. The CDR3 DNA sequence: TGTGCCAGCAGCCAACAAACTACCCCTAACTATGGCTACACCTTC.

The CDR3 coding sequence is TGTGCCAGCAGTTTGACAAGAAGTGGCTACACCTTC. This codes for CASSLTRSGYTF. The gene calls are TRBV28 and TRBJ1-2; D remains ambiguous. Germline CDR1 is MDHEN and CDR2 is SYDVKM. CDR3 size: 12 residues. The germline V and J ends were trimmed by 3 bases and 7 bases, with 9 bases remaining between them.

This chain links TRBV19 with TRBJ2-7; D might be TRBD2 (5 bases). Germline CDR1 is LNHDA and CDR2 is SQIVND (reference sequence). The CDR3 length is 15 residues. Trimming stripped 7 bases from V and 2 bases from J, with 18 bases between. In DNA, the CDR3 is TGTGCCAGTACCGCCGGACCAGGAGGACCCTACGAGCAGTACTTC. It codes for CASTAGPGGPYEQYF.

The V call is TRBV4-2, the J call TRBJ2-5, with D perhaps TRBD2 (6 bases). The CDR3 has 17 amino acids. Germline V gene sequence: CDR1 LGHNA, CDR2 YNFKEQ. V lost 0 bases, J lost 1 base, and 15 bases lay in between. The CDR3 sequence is CASSQELAGGAQETQYF. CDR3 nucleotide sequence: TGTGCCAGCAGCCAAGAACTAGCTGGAGGGGCCCAAGAGACCCAGTACTTC.

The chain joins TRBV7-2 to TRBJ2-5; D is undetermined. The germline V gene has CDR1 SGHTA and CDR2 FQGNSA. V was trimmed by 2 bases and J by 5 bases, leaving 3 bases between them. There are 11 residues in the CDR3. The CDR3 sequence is CASSLFETQYF. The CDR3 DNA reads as TGTGCCAGCAGCTTATTTGAGACCCAGTACTTC.

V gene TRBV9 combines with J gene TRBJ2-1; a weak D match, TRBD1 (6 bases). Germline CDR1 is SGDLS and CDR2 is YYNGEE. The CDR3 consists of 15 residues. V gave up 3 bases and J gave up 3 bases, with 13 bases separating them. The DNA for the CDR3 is TGTGCCAGCAGCGGCCCGACAGGATACTACAATGAGCAGTTCTTC. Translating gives CASSGPTGYYNEQFF.